This T cell receptor beta chain was profiled in a study of blood T cell repertoires in COVID-19. Original methodology: How many nucleated cells were present was estimated from reference gene primer amplification. Method: immunoSEQ multiplex PCR; TCRdb's copy keeps in-frame clones and lacks some. Clonal size and the V and J genes are those of that table, whereas D and trimming came from the DNA. The sample shows about 360,000 clones, around 88% of them seen only once. The CDR3 is made up of 16 amino acids. CDR1 is GTSNPN and CDR2 is SVGIG in the germline V gene (reference sequence). V lost 0 bases and J 0 bases, leaving 12 bases between the germline ends. This clone was detected once.

The chain recombines TRBV30 with TRBJ1-3; D remains unclear. This receptor was identified in an older woman with COVID-19, enrolled during active disease. Sequenced input: peripheral blood. The DNA for the CDR3 is TGTGCCTGGAGTGTAGGATTGACTAGCTCTGGAAACACCATATATTTT. It is translated as CAWSVGLTSSGNTIYF.